This TCR beta chain derives from a study of metastatic and nonmetastatic thyroid tumors. This clone has a count of ten or more. Its antigen is as yet unknown. Nobody among the patients had been given any treatment before thyroid surgery. Per the germline V gene, CDR1 is MNHNS and CDR2 is SASEGT. This CDR3 region has 16 residues. V lost 5 bases to trimming and J lost 2 bases; unmatched junction nucleotides: 5. Study findings and constraints: Reportedly, malignant thyroid tumors had significantly higher TCR beta diversity than benign nodules, in blood and tumor.

From the PCR reads, TCRdb re-called clones with MiXCR. Among roughly 30,000 clones listed, roughly a sixth were seen once. The sequence came from a female donor with papillary thyroid cancer or a benign thyroid nodule (not recorded which). Some clones in this sample may be carry-over from other donors' samples. The sample was blood. This sequence joins TRBV6-1 and TRBJ2-1; 11 positions agree with TRBD2. In nucleotides, the CDR3 is TGTGCCAGCAGTCGACTGACTAGCGGGGCCTACAATGAGCAGTTCTTC. Its translation: CASSRLTSGAYNEQFF.